A single sample gave rise to the 25 T cell receptor beta chains below, sequenced in a study of cytomegalovirus exposure and HLA in healthy donors. TCRdb's table, derived via immunoSEQ multiplex PCR, lists solely in-frame clones and lacks some. Found here are roughly 56,000 clones, about 88% of them singletons; the top ten hold 15%. The specimen was PBMCs. These TCRs come from a young woman in good health and CMV-seronegative.

The V call is TRBV19, the J call TRBJ2-3, with 7 bases identical to TRBD1. CDR1 is LNHDA and CDR2 is SQIVND in the germline V gene (reference sequence). V shed 2 bases and J 6 bases; nucleotides not matched to a gene: 5. The CDR3 totals 14 residues. DNA of the CDR3: TGTGCCAGTAGTATACCCACGACAGGGGATACGCAGTATTTT. Its protein product is CASSIPTTGDTQYF. The complete variable domain, with remaining parts taken from reference TRBV19 and TRBJ2-3, reads DGGITQSPKYLFRKEGQNVTLSCEQNLNHDAMYWYRQDPGQGLRLIYYSQIVNDFQKGDIAEGYSVSREKKESFPLTVTSAQKNPTAFYLCASSIPTTGDTQYFGPGTRLTVL.

The chain links TRBV5-1 to TRBJ2-2, with 11 bases aligning to TRBD2. V shed 1 base and J 0 bases; nucleotides not matched to a gene: 5. The germline V gene has CDR1 SGHRS and CDR2 YFSETQ. CDR3 length equals 18 residues. Written as DNA, the CDR3 is TGCGCCAGCAGCTTGACTAGCGGGGGCTTCGCGAACACCGGGGAGCTGTTTTTT. Protein: CASSLTSGGFANTGELFF.

The chain recombines TRBV5-6 with TRBJ2-7; TRBD2 aligns across 7 bases. J gave up 4 bases and V 0 bases, and 4 bases lay outside the gene matches. The CDR3 runs to 14 residues. Germline CDR1 reads SGHDT; CDR2 reads YYEEEE. The CDR3, as DNA: TGTGCCAGCAGCTTGGGTCGGGGAGGGTACGAGCAGTACTTC. It translates to CASSLGRGGYEQYF.

The J gene is TRBJ1-1, the V gene TRBV6-1, with TRBD1 matching 8 bases. Per germline, CDR1 MNHNS and CDR2 SASEGT. V was pared by 4 bases and J by 4 bases, with 5 bases of the junction left unmatched. The CDR3 contains 14 residues. The CDR3 here is CASSAQGAGTEAFF. CDR3 nucleotide sequence: TGTGCCAGCAGTGCCCAGGGGGCGGGCACTGAAGCTTTCTTT.

This chain joins TRBV19 and TRBJ1-5; D not certain. V dropped 5 bases and J dropped 6 bases, with 14 bases sitting between them. CDR1 is LNHDA, CDR2 SQIVND, per germline (reference sequence). CDR3 length equals 14 residues. The CDR3 loop is CASSHEEGFQPQHF. The CDR3 nucleotides read TGTGCCAGTAGTCATGAGGAGGGTTTTCAGCCCCAGCATTTT.

The rearrangement joins TRBV29-1 to TRBJ1-2, with D tentatively TRBD1 (5 bases). Trimming removed 3 bases from V and 7 bases from J, with 9 bases in between. This CDR3 spans 11 amino acids. From germline, CDR1 is SQVTM and CDR2 ANQGSEA. This CDR3 reads CSVDRVGGYTF. The CDR3 DNA is TGCAGCGTTGACAGGGTCGGTGGCTACACCTTC.

The CDR3 DNA sequence: TGCAGCGTTGAATTGGGGACTCGGGATGGCTACACCTTC. Its protein is CSVELGTRDGYTF. The chain combines TRBV29-1 with TRBJ1-2, with D perhaps matching TRBD1 (5 bases). V lost 2 bases, J lost 6 bases, and 13 bases lay in between. Per the germline V gene, CDR1 is SQVTM and CDR2 is ANQGSEA. The length of the CDR3 is 13 residues. Full variable domain (missing parts from reference TRBV29-1 and TRBJ1-2): SAVISQKPSRDICQRGTSLTIQCQVDSQVTMMFWYRQQPGQSLTLIATANQGSEATYESGFVIDKFPISRPNLTFSTLTVSNMSPEDSSIYLCSVELGTRDGYTFGSGTRLTVV.

The chain recombines TRBV7-2 with TRBJ2-1, with TRBD2 matching over 13 bases. Looked up from germline, CDR1 is SGHTA and CDR2 is FQGNSA. Unmatched junction bases numbered 12, after V lost 5 bases and J lost 5 bases. CDR3 length: 18 residues. The CDR3 here is CASSLHSGLAGVNNEQFF. CDR3 bases: TGTGCCAGCAGCCTTCACTCAGGACTAGCGGGAGTGAACAATGAGCAGTTCTTC.

The chain couples TRBV2 to TRBJ2-4; weak D call: TRBD2 (7 bases). Trimming stripped 4 bases from V and 3 bases from J, with 19 bases between. CDR3 length equals 17 residues. Germline CDR1 and CDR2: SNHLY and FYNNEI. The CDR3 DNA follows: TGTGCCAGCAGTGGAACCTCGGGGGGCCCGGGCAAAAACATTCAGTACTTC. Protein sequence: CASSGTSGGPGKNIQYF.

The V gene is TRBV7-9, the J gene TRBJ1-2; 12 bases align to TRBD1. J gave up 8 bases and V 6 bases, and 7 bases lay outside the gene matches. Germline assignment: CDR1 SEHNR and CDR2 FQNEAQ (reference sequence). The CDR3 extends over 14 amino acids. CDR3 DNA sequence: TGTGCCAGCAGTCCGGGACAGGGGGCAAGGGGCTACACCTTC. It translates to CASSPGQGARGYTF.

This chain joins TRBV4-1 and TRBJ1-1, with 12 positions matching TRBD1. Germline V CDR1 and CDR2: MGHRA, YSYEKL. The CDR3 contains 16 residues. V lost 6 bases to trimming and J lost 0 bases; unmatched junction nucleotides: 5. The CDR3 DNA reads TGCGCCAGCAGACCAGGGACAGGGGGCTTGAACACTGAAGCTTTCTTT. This encodes CASRPGTGGLNTEAFF.

The chain joins TRBV7-2 to TRBJ2-7; D is perhaps TRBD1 (6 bases). The V gene's germline CDR1 is SGHTA and CDR2 FQGNSA. Trimming stripped 1 base from V and 4 bases from J, with 17 bases between. The CDR3 loop spans 16 amino acids. CDR3 DNA sequence: TGTGCCAGCAGCTTAGGTCTTAGACAGGTTCGGTACGAGCAGTACTTC. The encoded protein is CASSLGLRQVRYEQYF.

The chain carries TRBV19 and TRBJ1-1; 7 nucleotides line up with TRBD1. Trimming cost V 5 bases and J 1 base; bases outside gene matches: 1. This CDR3 contains 13 residues. Germline loops: CDR1 LNHDA, CDR2 SQIVND (reference sequence). The CDR3, as DNA: TGTGCCAGTAGTCCAGGGGGGAACACTGAAGCTTTCTTT. Its translation is CASSPGGNTEAFF.

This clone has a single count. The J gene is TRBJ2-3, the V gene TRBV29-1; TRBD2 aligns across 13 bases. Unmatched junction bases numbered 6, after V lost 8 bases and J lost 4 bases. The length of the CDR3 is 14 residues. CDR1 and CDR2 from the germline V gene are SQVTM and ANQGSEA. The CDR3 is CSTRTSGSSDTQYF. The DNA of the CDR3 is TGCAGCACCCGGACTAGCGGGAGCTCAGATACGCAGTATTTT.

This clone was counted a single time. The chain carries TRBV11-2 and TRBJ2-5; 7 bases agree with TRBD2. The V and J ends lost 5 bases and 2 bases, in that order; junction bases with no gene match: 5. The CDR3 length is 14 residues. CDR1 and CDR2 (germline): SGHAT, FQNNGV. The CDR3 nucleotides are TGTGCCAGCAGCCCCCGGACTAGTCAAGAGACCCAGTACTTC. This encodes CASSPRTSQETQYF.

This chain links TRBV6-6 with TRBJ1-1; TRBD1 agrees at 7 bases. Germline trimming cut 5 bases from V and 0 bases from J; bases unmatched to any gene: 9. Germline V lookup: CDR1 MNHNY, CDR2 SVGAGI (reference sequence). The CDR3 is 16 amino acids. In DNA, the CDR3 is TGTGCCAGCAGTCCGCCGCGCAGGGGGATGAACACTGAAGCTTTCTTT. Translated, it gives CASSPPRRGMNTEAFF.

V gene TRBV7-2 combines with J gene TRBJ2-1, with TRBD2 matching over 8 bases. V lost 5 bases, J lost 8 bases, and 17 bases stayed unmatched. There are 17 residues in the CDR3. The V gene's germline CDR1 is SGHTA and CDR2 FQGNSA. As DNA, the CDR3 is TGTGCCAGCAGCCGACAGGCTAGCGGGTCCACCCGGCATGAGCAGTTCTTC. Translating gives CASSRQASGSTRHEQFF.

The chain joins TRBV6-5 to TRBJ1-2; 10 nucleotides align to TRBD1. V was pared by 6 bases and J by 5 bases, with 6 bases of the junction left unmatched. From germline, CDR1 is MNHEY and CDR2 SVGAGI. The CDR3 contains 14 residues. The CDR3: CASSDGTGDYGYTF. The CDR3 DNA follows: TGTGCCAGCAGCGATGGGACAGGGGATTATGGCTACACCTTC.

The CDR3, as DNA: TGTGCCAGCAGCGTCGGGAGCTTTAACGAGCAGTACTTC. Its protein product is CASSVGSFNEQYF. The chain couples TRBV9 to TRBJ2-7, with D perhaps TRBD2 (6 bases). The germline V and J ends were trimmed by 2 bases and 5 bases, with 11 bases remaining between them. Germline values: CDR1 SGDLS, CDR2 YYNGEE. This CDR3 is built from 13 residues.

The chain uses TRBV7-9 and TRBJ2-7; no clear D. The CDR3 consists of 13 residues. The V gene's germline CDR1 is SEHNR and CDR2 FQNEAQ (reference sequence). The V gene lost 5 bases and the J gene lost 0 bases, with 8 bases spanning the gap. CDR3 DNA sequence: TGTGCCAGCAGCGGTAGAGGCTCCTACGAGCAGTACTTC. It encodes CASSGRGSYEQYF. The whole variable domain, remainder taken from reference TRBV7-9 and TRBJ2-7, is DTGVSQNPRHKITKRGQNVTFRCDPISEHNRLYWYRQTLGQGPEFLTYFQNEAQLEKSRLLSDRFSAERPKGSFSTLEIQRTEQGDSAMYLCASSGRGSYEQYFGPGTRLTVT.

V gene TRBV5-1 combines with J gene TRBJ2-5; 7 bases fit TRBD2. The CDR3 contains 15 residues. With 1 base clipped from V and 2 bases from J, the junction kept 5 bases outside the gene matches. Germline V gene sequence: CDR1 SGHRS, CDR2 YFSETQ. The chain's CDR3 is CASSLLAGAQETQYF. The DNA of the CDR3 is TGCGCCAGCAGCTTGCTTGCGGGAGCTCAAGAGACCCAGTACTTC.

This chain connects TRBV5-6 to TRBJ1-1; 11 bases are a match to TRBD1. The V segment lost 4 bases and the J segment 5 bases; nucleotides outside the gene matches: 13. Germline V gene data show CDR1 as SGHDT and CDR2 as YYEEEE. This CDR3 has 17 residues. Here the CDR3 reads CASSKRTGGVGGTEAFF. The CDR3 nucleotides are TGTGCCAGCAGCAAAAGGACAGGGGGCGTCGGGGGAACTGAAGCTTTCTTT.

The chain employs TRBV7-2 and TRBJ2-1; 7 bases align to TRBD2. Germline V gives CDR1 SGHTA, CDR2 FQGNSA. This CDR3 region has 17 residues. Trimming took 6 bases from V and 1 from J; bases not matched to a gene: 12. This CDR3 is CASSHWGAGSSYNEQFF. In nucleotides, the CDR3 is TGTGCCAGCAGTCATTGGGGAGCGGGGTCTTCCTACAATGAGCAGTTCTTC.

V and J are TRBV7-9 and TRBJ1-2; 8 bases fit TRBD1. This CDR3 comprises 17 residues. CDR1 and CDR2 from the germline V gene are SEHNR and FQNEAQ (reference sequence). V lost 5 bases to trimming and J lost 1 base; unmatched junction nucleotides: 12. The CDR3 sequence is CASSPVGRTGINYGYTF. CDR3 nucleotides: TGTGCCAGCAGCCCAGTAGGGCGGACAGGGATTAACTATGGCTACACCTTC.

V and J are TRBV9 and TRBJ2-7; D unclear. The CDR3 covers 15 residues. The V and J ends lost 0 bases and 2 bases respectively, with 12 bases between them. Germline CDR1 and CDR2: SGDLS and YYNGEE. In DNA form, the CDR3 reads TGTGCCAGCAGCGTAGGGCCCTCAGATCCCTACGAGCAGTACTTC. This encodes CASSVGPSDPYEQYF.